The rows below give T cell receptor beta chains drawn from one sample of a study of cytomegalovirus exposure and HLA in healthy donors. The table came from immunoSEQ multiplex PCR; TCRdb's copy has only in-frame clones and leaves some out. Of 200,000 to 250,000 clones listed, under 90% were seen once; the top ten hold over 1%. Sequences were obtained from PBMCs. The origin of the receptors is a human donor in good health. The CDR3 runs from the conserved cysteine through the conserved F or W. D genes are given only for firm matches. Only some rows state a clone size, as once, few, many or a class for expanded clones.

v_gene	abundance	d_gene	j_gene	CDR3nt	CDR3aa
TRBV9	.	TRBD1	TRBJ1-4	TGTGCCAGCAGCCCTGAGGGACAGAGTAATGAAAAACTGTTTTTT	CASSPEGQSNEKLFF
TRBV28	.	.	TRBJ2-7	TGTGCCACCAGATTAGGGGCCAGTGGCTCCTACGAGCAGTACTTC	CATRLGASGSYEQYF
TRBV7-9	once	.	TRBJ1-1	TGTTCCAGCAGCTTAACTGGACGGGGGGCATGGGACACTGAAGCTTTCTTT	CSSSLTGRGAWDTEAFF
TRBV29-1	.	TRBD1	TRBJ2-5	TGCAGCGGCAGACAGGGGGGCGCTGAGACCCAGTACTTC	CSGRQGGAETQYF
TRBV11-1	.	.	TRBJ2-7	TGTGCCAGCAGCCCAGGAATTTCCCCCTACGAGCAGTACTTC	CASSPGISPYEQYF
TRBV7-3	.	.	TRBJ2-6	TGTGCCAGCAGTCCGTTCTCTGGGGCCAACGTCCTGACTTTC	CASSPFSGANVLTF
TRBV4-3	.	.	TRBJ1-2	TGCGCCAGCAGCCAAGGGGGGGTGGGCTATGGCTACACCTTC	CASSQGGVGYGYTF
TRBV4-1	.	TRBD2	TRBJ2-1	TGCGCCAGCAGCTTCCGACTAGCGGGGTACAATGAGCAGTTCTTC	CASSFRLAGYNEQFF
TRBV11-2	.	TRBD1	TRBJ2-3	TGTGCCAGCAGCTCCAACCCAGGGGGCTGGCGGCATCAAGATACGCAGTATTTT	CASSSNPGGWRHQDTQYF
TRBV13	few	TRBD2	TRBJ2-1	TGTGCCAGCAGCTTTATCCTAGCGGGAGTTGAGCAGTTCTTC	CASSFILAGVEQFF
TRBV10-3	.	TRBD1	TRBJ1-2	TGTGCCATCAAAGGCGGGACAGGGGTTCATGGCTACACCTTC	CAIKGGTGVHGYTF
TRBV11-3	.	TRBD2	TRBJ2-5	TGTGCCAGCAGCTTAGGCCGTGGCCTACGGGGGGTAAAAGAGACCCAGTACTTC	CASSLGRGLRGVKETQYF
TRBV23-1	.	.	TRBJ2-2	TGCGCCAGCAGTCAATCGGGGGGGCGCATCGGGGAGCTGTTTTTT	CASSQSGGRIGELFF
TRBV10-3	.	.	TRBJ1-1	TGTGCCATCAGTGAACAGGGATTGAACACTGAAGCTTTCTTT	CAISEQGLNTEAFF
TRBV29-1	.	.	TRBJ2-5	TGCAGCGTCGTGAGTCGGGGTAAGGGGGTTCCGGAGCAGTACTTC	CSVVSRGKGVPEQYF
TRBV4-3	.	.	TRBJ1-3	TGCGCCAGCAGCCAAGAATATTGGCAGGGTACCTCTGGAAACACCATATATTTT	CASSQEYWQGTSGNTIYF
TRBV10-3	.	TRBD2	TRBJ2-7	TGCGCCATCCGGACTAGCGGATACTACGAGCAGTACTTC	CAIRTSGYYEQYF
TRBV6-1	.	TRBD1	TRBJ1-2	TGTGCCAGCATGGTTGGACAGGGTCGGGGCTACACCTTC	CASMVGQGRGYTF
TRBV29-1	.	TRBD2	TRBJ2-1	TGCAGCGTTGCCGCAGGAAGCGGGATAGGGGAGCAGTTCTTC	CSVAAGSGIGEQFF
TRBV19	.	.	TRBJ1-1	TGTGCCAGTAGTATAGGTCAGGGAGGCATGAACACTGAAGCTTTCTTT	CASSIGQGGMNTEAFF
TRBV15	few	.	TRBJ1-4	TGTGCCACCACCCTTCGAGTGGTCGAAAAACTGTTTTTT	CATTLRVVEKLFF
TRBV19	.	.	TRBJ2-4	TGTGCCAGTAGTAAATCAGGGGTCAAAAACATTCAGTACTTC	CASSKSGVKNIQYF
TRBV11-3	.	TRBD2	TRBJ2-1	TGTGCCAGCAGCGGCCGGACTAGCGGTTACAATGAGCAGTTCTTC	CASSGRTSGYNEQFF
TRBV6-5	.	.	TRBJ2-7	TGTGCCAGCAGTTACTCGAGTCTGAACGAGCAGTACTTC	CASSYSSLNEQYF
TRBV5-5	.	.	TRBJ2-3	TGTGCCAGCAGCGATAAAAGGACAGGCACAGATACGCAGTATTTT	CASSDKRTGTDTQYF
TRBV12-5	.	.	TRBJ2-2	TGTGCTAGTGGTTTGCCAGCGGCGGGGTGGGAGCTGTTTTTT	CASGLPAAGWELFF
TRBV27	.	TRBD1	TRBJ1-5	TGTGCCAGCAGCGAATGGGGACAGAATAGCAATCAGCCCCAGCATTTT	CASSEWGQNSNQPQHF
TRBV6-1	.	TRBD2	TRBJ2-7	TGTGCCAGCAAAGCCGGGACTAGCGGAACCTACGAGCAGTACTTC	CASKAGTSGTYEQYF
TRBV27	.	.	TRBJ2-7	TGTGCCACCAAGGGGGAAGGCTTC	CATKGEGF
TRBV4-1	.	.	TRBJ1-4	TGCGCCAGCGATTCAATTCCCACGGGGGAAAAACTGTTTTTT	CASDSIPTGEKLFF
TRBV7-7	.	TRBD1	TRBJ2-7	TGTGCTAGCAGCCCCTCACCGGGACAGGGCGTCAACGAGCAGTACTTC	CASSPSPGQGVNEQYF
TRBV7-3	.	TRBD1	TRBJ2-3	TGTGCCAGCAGTCCGGGACAGACTAGCACAGATACGCAGTATTTT	CASSPGQTSTDTQYF
TRBV6-1	.	.	TRBJ2-2	TGTGCCAGCACCCCGGACAGGAACACCGGGGAGCTGTTTTTT	CASTPDRNTGELFF
TRBV27	.	TRBD2	TRBJ2-6	TGTGCCAGCAGTACCAGAAGACTAGCGGGAAGCTCTGGGGCCAACGTCCTGACTTTC	CASSTRRLAGSSGANVLTF
TRBV7-9	once	TRBD2	TRBJ2-5	TGTGCCACGAAGCGGGAGGGCCAAGAGACCCAGTACTTC	CATKREGQETQYF
TRBV28	.	TRBD2	TRBJ2-5	TGTGCCAGCAGACAAACCTCTAGCGGGAATCTAGGGACCCAGTACTTC	CASRQTSSGNLGTQYF
TRBV19	.	.	TRBJ1-2	TGTGCCAGTAAGAACGAGGGCAACTATGGCTACACCTTC	CASKNEGNYGYTF
TRBV11-2	.	.	TRBJ2-1	TGTGCCAGCAGCTTAGGAGTTCTCTACAATGAGCAGTTCTTC	CASSLGVLYNEQFF
TRBV6-5	.	TRBD2	TRBJ2-1	TGTGCCAGCAGGCCTCTAGCGGGAGGATTCAATGAGCAGTTCTTC	CASRPLAGGFNEQFF
TRBV7-6	.	TRBD1	TRBJ2-7	TGTGCCAGCAGTCCGGACAGGATCTCCTACGAGCAGTACTTC	CASSPDRISYEQYF
TRBV27	.	.	TRBJ1-5	TGTGCCAGCCGAAGGAGTTTCAAAGGTAGCAATCAGCCCCAGCATTTT	CASRRSFKGSNQPQHF
TRBV15	few	.	TRBJ2-3	TGTGCCACCAGCAGCGTCGGGACTCTAACAGATACGCAGTATTTT	CATSSVGTLTDTQYF
TRBV28	.	.	TRBJ1-3	TGTGCCAGCACTGAATTCGCCAGGTCTGGAAACACCATATATTTT	CASTEFARSGNTIYF
TRBV19	few	.	TRBJ1-1	TGTGCCAGTAGTATAGATGGGAGTATGAACACTGAAGCTTTCTTT	CASSIDGSMNTEAFF
TRBV10-3	.	TRBD1	TRBJ1-1	TGTGCCATCAGTGAACAGGGGGGAGCTTTCTTT	CAISEQGGAFF